Presented here are 4 T cell receptor beta chains from one specimen sequenced in a study of shared clonotypes between healthy human individuals. Clones were read by immunoSEQ multiplex PCR, and TCRdb kept only the in-frame ones, dropping some. The repertoire holds over 1.4 million clones, with roughly 96% as singletons. Input material: naive CD4+ T cells sorted from blood. Subset indicated: CD45RA+ positively selected. These receptors all come from a man aged 25 to 45 in good health.

CDR3 coding DNA: TGTGCCAGCAGTTCAATCCCAGGGGGCACTAACTATGGCTACACCTTC. This sequence encodes CASSSIPGGTNYGYTF. The V call is TRBV28, the J call TRBJ1-2; the match to TRBD1 covers 8 bases. Germline V lookup: CDR1 MDHEN, CDR2 SYDVKM. This CDR3 is built from 16 residues. The trim removed 4 bases at V and 0 bases at J, leaving 7 bases unmatched.

The chain combines TRBV11-2 with TRBJ2-2; tentative D call: TRBD1 (6 bases). There are 14 residues in the CDR3. Deletions cut 5 bases from V and 8 bases from J, with 15 bases between. The germline V gene encodes CDR1 SGHAT and CDR2 FQNNGV. Written as DNA, the CDR3 is TGTGCCAGCAGCATCTTACAGGGTGTAGGGGAGCTGTTTTTT. Its translation is CASSILQGVGELFF.

Comment on this clone: A read error may account for a junction end that differs from germline. The chain couples TRBV6-6 to TRBJ1-2, with TRBD1 identical over 7 bases. The CDR3 extends over 11 amino acids. CDR1 is MNHNY, CDR2 SVGAGI, per germline (reference sequence). The CDR3 nucleotides are TGTGCCAGCAGTCCCCGAGTGGACAGGCACTTC. Translation: CASSPRVDRHF.

V gene TRBV18 combines with J gene TRBJ2-2, with 10 bases fitting TRBD2. The V and J ends lost 4 bases and 3 bases, in that order; junction bases with no gene match: 8. The CDR3 totals 17 residues. Per germline, CDR1 KGHSH and CDR2 LQKENI. CDR3 bases: TGTGCCAGCTCACGCATTCGGCTAGCGGGAGACACCGGGGAGCTGTTTTTT. It specifies CASSRIRLAGDTGELFF.